Below, one TCR beta chain is given with its context. The PCR ran on 60 Vbeta and 13 Jbeta primers. Produced via immunoSEQ multiplex PCR; TCRdb's table is partial and in-frame only. Of about 45,000 clones listed, about 78% are singletons. The data stem from a study of cytomegalovirus exposure and HLA in healthy donors. Background on the study: About 180 million T cells yielded about 120 million unique TCR beta sequences, as an earlier analysis found.

This CDR3 is built from 12 residues. Germline V gives CDR1 SQVTM, CDR2 ANQGSEA. V lost 1 base, J lost 7 bases, and 10 bases lay in between. The sequence came from a woman under 40 in good health and CMV-seronegative. The sequencing input was PBMCs. The rearrangement uses TRBV29-1 and TRBJ1-1; a possible D gene is TRBD1 (5 bases). CDR3: CSVEVAQVEAFF. CDR3 nucleotide sequence: TGCAGCGTTGAAGTCGCACAGGTTGAAGCTTTCTTT.